These T cell receptor beta chains were read from a single sample in a study of regulatory T cells in long-lasting Graves disease. A single record per CDR3 protein comes from TCRdb applying MiXCR to the multiplex PCR reads. The sample lists under 450,000 distinct CDR3 sequences, 12% seen once, with 18% in the top ten. The same data also went into a second study, on T cells in Graves' hyperthyroidism and ophthalmopathy.

Here the sequenced sample was peripheral blood mononuclear cells (PBMCs), taken at new diagnosis, from a patient treated with antithyroid drugs. These receptors were obtained from a woman aged 18-29 years with Graves disease. The CDR3 runs from the conserved cysteine through the conserved F or W. The D gene is left open where the match is weak. Not every row has a clone size; where given, it reads once, few, many or a size class.

TRBJ1-2 | - | many | TRBV18 | CASSPLTTEGYTF | TGTGCCAGCTCACCACTCACAACTGAAGGCTACACCTTC
TRBJ1-2 | TRBD1 | many | TRBV6-5 | CASSYGTGSTYGYTF | TGTGCCAGCAGTTATGGGACAGGTTCTACCTATGGCTACACCTTC
TRBJ1-5 | - | many | TRBV4-1 | CASSQRQGGNQPQHF | TGCGCCAGCAGCCAAAGGCAGGGTGGCAATCAGCCCCAGCATTTT
TRBJ2-3 | - | few | TRBV12-3/TRBV12-4 | CASGFSDTQYF | TGTGCCAGCGGTTTTTCAGATACGCAGTATTTT
TRBJ2-7 | - | few | TRBV11-2 | CASSLDSVYEQYF | TGTGCCAGCAGCTTAGACTCCGTCTACGAGCAGTACTTC
TRBJ1-5 | - | many | TRBV20-1 | CSASRSNQPQHF | TGCAGTGCTAGTAGGAGCAATCAGCCCCAGCATTTT
TRBJ1-4 | - | few | TRBV18 | CASSPISHGSNEKLFF | TGTGCCAGCTCACCAATTTCCCACGGAAGTAATGAAAAACTGTTTTTT
TRBJ1-2 | - | many | TRBV7-2 | CASSLALKGQAYTF | TGTGCCAGCAGCTTAGCGTTGAAGGGGCAGGCCTACACCTTC
TRBJ2-7 | TRBD2 | few | TRBV20-1 | CSASSLAVYEQYF | TGCAGTGCTAGTAGCCTAGCGGTATACGAGCAGTACTTC
TRBJ2-1 | - | many | TRBV10-3 | CAISDGVGSVFRSYNEQFF | TGTGCCATCAGTGATGGGGTCGGATCGGTGTTTCGCTCCTACAATGAGCAGTTCTTC
TRBJ2-2 | - | many | TRBV11-2 | CASSLGGYTGELFF | TGTGCCAGCAGCTTAGGCGGATACACCGGGGAGCTGTTTTTT
TRBJ1-1 | - | many | TRBV7-3 | CASSSGRVTEAFF | TGTGCCAGCAGCTCTGGAAGGGTGACTGAAGCTTTCTTT
TRBJ2-1 | TRBD2 | many | TRBV27 | CASGPLAGGNNEQFF | TGTGCCAGCGGGCCTCTAGCGGGGGGCAACAATGAGCAGTTCTTC
TRBJ1-1 | TRBD1 | many | TRBV6-5 | CASSYEITGADTEAFF | TGTGCCAGCAGTTACGAGATAACAGGGGCGGACACTGAAGCTTTCTTT
TRBJ1-1 | - | - | TRBV6-2/TRBV6-3 | CASSYDGMNTEAFF | TGTGCCAGCAGTTACGATGGTATGAACACTGAAGCTTTCTTT
TRBJ2-5 | TRBD1 | few | TRBV4-2 | CASSQEGTAQETQYF | TGTGCCAGCAGCCAAGAGGGGACAGCACAAGAGACCCAGTACTTC
TRBJ2-7 | TRBD2 | - | TRBV4-1 | CASSQAPRGSGRSYEQYF | TGCGCCAGCAGCCAAGCCCCCAGAGGTAGCGGGAGGTCCTACGAGCAGTACTTC
TRBJ1-2 | TRBD1 | - | TRBV7-9 | CASSGQGANYGYTF | TGTGCCAGCAGCGGACAGGGAGCTAACTATGGCTACACCTTC
TRBJ2-6 | TRBD2 | once | TRBV6-5 | CASSYSQLAGGPGANVLTF | TGTGCCAGCAGTTACTCTCAGCTAGCGGGGGGGCCTGGGGCCAACGTCCTGACTTTC
TRBJ1-5 | - | - | TRBV4-1 | CASSQDRQNRGQPQHF | TGCGCCAGCAGCCAAGATAGGCAGAACCGTGGTCAGCCCCAGCATTTT
TRBJ1-5 | - | many | TRBV6-1 | CASSRRTVRTNQPQHF | TGTGCCAGCAGTCGTCGGACTGTCCGAACCAATCAGCCCCAGCATTTT
TRBJ2-3 | TRBD2 | many | TRBV12-3/TRBV12-4 | CASTHGAGVQDTQYF | TGTGCCAGCACACACGGAGCGGGAGTGCAAGATACGCAGTATTTT
TRBJ2-1 | TRBD2 | many | TRBV11-3 | CASSARLAGADEQFF | TGTGCCAGCAGCGCTCGACTAGCGGGAGCGGATGAGCAGTTCTTC
TRBJ1-1 | - | many | TRBV27 | CASSPYLSGAMNTEAFF | TGTGCCAGCAGTCCCTATCTAAGTGGAGCCATGAACACTGAAGCTTTCTTT
TRBJ2-5 | - | - | TRBV15 | CATSRGLRLQETQYF | TGTGCCACCAGCAGAGGTTTGAGACTACAAGAGACCCAGTACTTC
TRBJ2-5 | - | many | TRBV29-1 | CSVETGEVPGTQYF | TGCAGCGTTGAAACGGGTGAGGTCCCGGGGACCCAGTACTTC
TRBJ2-1 | TRBD1 | many | TRBV24-1 | CATSDPTGGLYNEQFF | TGTGCCACCAGTGACCCGACAGGGGGCCTGTACAATGAGCAGTTCTTC
TRBJ1-1 | - | few | TRBV18 | CASSPGIVNTEAFF | TGTGCCAGCTCACCCGGAATAGTGAACACTGAAGCTTTCTTT
TRBJ1-5 | - | - | TRBV12-3/TRBV12-4 | CASSLQRDQPRHF | TGTGCCAGCAGTCTCCAGCGAGATCAGCCCCGGCATTTT
TRBJ2-1 | - | many | TRBV6-2/TRBV6-3 | CASSYRSSGTGGNEQFF | TGTGCCAGCAGTTACCGGAGCAGCGGGACAGGAGGGAATGAGCAGTTCTTC
TRBJ1-5 | - | many | TRBV12-3/TRBV12-4 | CASSLRQGDQPQHF | TGTGCCAGCAGTTTGCGTCAGGGCGATCAGCCCCAGCATTTT
TRBJ2-3 | - | - | TRBV12-3/TRBV12-4 | CASSLLELTDTQYF | TGTGCCAGCAGCCTGCTGGAACTCACAGATACGCAGTATTTT
TRBJ1-3 | - | - | TRBV11-2 | CASSSLPFGSGNTIYF | TGTGCCAGCAGCTCCCTCCCATTCGGCTCTGGAAACACCATATATTTT
TRBJ1-1 | - | many | TRBV24-1 | CATSDQLVDTEAFF | TGTGCCACCAGTGACCAGTTGGTGGACACTGAAGCTTTCTTT
TRBJ2-1 | TRBD2 | many | TRBV28 | CASRPLAGDMQGEQFF | TGTGCCAGCAGACCACTAGCGGGAGACATGCAGGGTGAGCAGTTCTTC
TRBJ2-7 | - | many | TRBV11-1 | CASSAKRTENKHEQYF | TGTGCCAGCAGCGCAAAGCGGACAGAAAATAAACACGAGCAGTACTTC
TRBJ1-3 | - | - | TRBV9 | CASSVAPTRSGNTIYF | TGTGCCAGCAGCGTAGCTCCAACCCGCTCTGGAAACACCATATATTTT
TRBJ2-1 | TRBD2 | many | TRBV6-1 | CASSHNPRGSGIYNEQFF | TGTGCCAGCAGTCATAACCCCCGTGGTAGCGGGATCTACAATGAGCAGTTCTTC
TRBJ1-1 | - | - | TRBV9 | CASSVQVRNTEAFF | TGTGCCAGCAGCGTCCAGGTGCGGAACACTGAAGCTTTCTTT
TRBJ1-2 | - | few | TRBV6-2/TRBV6-3 | CASSYSRDYGYTF | TGTGCCAGCAGTTACAGTCGGGACTATGGCTACACCTTC
TRBJ2-2 | - | - | TRBV6-1 | CASSPGGGRVDTGELFF | TGTGCCAGCAGTCCAGGGGGGGGGCGAGTCGACACCGGGGAGCTGTTTTTT
TRBJ2-5 | TRBD2 | few | TRBV19 | CASRSGLAGRETQYF | TGTGCCAGTAGATCCGGACTAGCGGGAAGAGAGACCCAGTACTTC
TRBJ1-4 | - | many | TRBV6-1 | CASRANNEKLFF | TGTGCCAGCAGGGCCAATAATGAAAAACTGTTTTTT